The 29 T cell receptor beta chains in this list originate from one sample, sequenced in a study of cytomegalovirus exposure and HLA in healthy donors. With 60 Vbeta and 13 Jbeta primers, the PCR was carried out. Measured with immunoSEQ multiplex PCR; TCRdb has only the in-frame clones, and not every one. The sample contains tens of thousands of clones, roughly 80% of which appear only once. Sequencing input: PBMCs. These receptors were obtained from a man aged 30-40 years in good health and CMV-seronegative.

V is TRBV19 and J is TRBJ1-5; 9 nucleotides line up with TRBD1. Losses at the gene ends were 4 bases for V and 3 bases for J; bases not matched to a gene: 1. The CDR3 has 14 amino acids. CDR1 and CDR2 (germline): LNHDA, SQIVND (reference sequence). In DNA, the CDR3 is TGTGCCAGTAGTAGACAGGGGGACAATCAGCCCCAGCATTTT. Translated, it gives CASSRQGDNQPQHF.

The table lists this clone with a few counts. The chain uses TRBV7-9 and TRBJ1-1; D not resolved. Germline values: CDR1 SEHNR, CDR2 FQNEAQ (reference sequence). Between the trimmed V and J ends, which lost 5 bases and 4 bases, there was a span of 11 bases. This CDR3 contains 13 residues. The CDR3 DNA reads TGTGCCAGCAGCCCCCAGAGCGGCACTGAAGCTTTCTTT. Translation gives CASSPQSGTEAFF.

V usage is TRBV30 and J usage is TRBJ2-4; D possibly corresponds to TRBD1 (6 bases). The CDR3 is 12 residues long. Between the trimmed V and J ends, which lost 0 bases and 8 bases, there was a span of 8 bases. CDR1 and CDR2 from the germline V gene are GTSNPN and SVGIG (reference sequence). CDR3 sequence reads: CAWSVKGDIQYF. CDR3 sequence (DNA): TGTGCCTGGAGTGTAAAGGGGGACATTCAGTACTTC.

This rearrangement joins TRBV25-1 to TRBJ2-2; 8 bases match TRBD2. Germline CDR1 is MGHDK and CDR2 is SYGVNS. The CDR3 has 15 residues. Losses at the gene ends were 4 bases for V and 0 bases for J; bases not matched to a gene: 1. CDR3 coding DNA: TGTGCCAGCAGTGTACTAGCGGCGAACACCGGGGAGCTGTTTTTT. Residues: CASSVLAANTGELFF.

This chain joins TRBV6-5 and TRBJ1-4; D gene uncertain. This CDR3 is built from 14 residues. V was shortened by 0 bases and J by 8 bases, with 10 bases between the two germline ends. Germline loops: CDR1 MNHEY, CDR2 SVGAGI. DNA of the CDR3: TGTGCCAGCAGTTACTCGCTCGAGGGAGAAAAACTGTTTTTT. Residues: CASSYSLEGEKLFF.

The chain has TRBV29-1 and TRBJ1-1; maybe TRBD1 (5 bases). Per germline, CDR1 SQVTM and CDR2 ANQGSEA. This CDR3 has 15 residues. The V gene lost 6 bases and the J gene lost 0 bases, with 17 bases spanning the gap. CDR3 sequence reads: CSVWGESGMNTEAFF. CDR3 bases: TGCAGCGTATGGGGGGAATCGGGCATGAACACTGAAGCTTTCTTT.

The sample holds one count of this clone. The genes are TRBV19 and TRBJ2-7, with 14 bases matching TRBD2. Germline loops: CDR1 LNHDA, CDR2 SQIVND (reference sequence). V trimming: 9 bases; J trimming: 4 bases; junction bases outside the gene matches: 11. The CDR3 covers 16 residues. Written as DNA, the CDR3 is TGTGCCAGCCGGGGACTAGCGGGGGATCAGAGGTACGAGCAGTACTTC. Protein sequence: CASRGLAGDQRYEQYF.

The chain carries TRBV9 and TRBJ2-1; 7 positions match TRBD2. The CDR3 is 15 residues long. Germline-derived CDR1 and CDR2 are SGDLS and YYNGEE. The V and J ends lost 2 bases and 2 bases, in that order; junction bases with no gene match: 4. CDR3 sequence reads: CASSVWGGTYNEQFF. The CDR3 DNA reads TGTGCCAGCAGCGTTTGGGGGGGGACCTACAATGAGCAGTTCTTC. The full variable domain, its missing parts supplied by reference TRBV9 and TRBJ2-1, is DSGVTQTPKHLITATGQRVTLRCSPRSGDLSVYWYQQSLDQGLQFLIQYYNGEERAKGNILERFSAQQFPDLHSELNLSSLELGDSALYFCASSVWGGTYNEQFFGPGTRLTVL.

This chain uses TRBV18 with TRBJ2-5; 7 bases align to TRBD1. In germline, CDR1 is KGHSH, CDR2 LQKENI. The CDR3 sequence is 13 residues long. The ends lost 6 bases at V and 2 bases at J; junction bases unmatched: 3. CDR3 in amino acids: CASSGRGQETQYF. In nucleotides, the CDR3 is TGTGCCAGCTCTGGCAGGGGGCAAGAGACCCAGTACTTC.

This clone showed up just once. The rearrangement joins TRBV7-3 to TRBJ2-1, with 9 bases identical to TRBD1. V trimming: 4 bases; J trimming: 3 bases; junction bases outside the gene matches: 10. Germline CDR1 SGHTA, CDR2 FQGTGA. CDR3 length: 17 residues. The CDR3 region is CASSSPPGQGIYNEQFF. The CDR3 nucleotides read TGTGCCAGCAGCTCCCCACCGGGACAGGGAATCTACAATGAGCAGTTCTTC.

The CDR3 here is CASSQVRGNTEAFF. Here the CDR3 DNA reads TGTGCCAGCAGCCAAGTTCGAGGGAACACTGAAGCTTTCTTT. The genes are TRBV14 and TRBJ1-1; D unresolved. CDR3 length equals 14 residues. V lost 1 base and J lost 1, with 7 bases in between. CDR1 and CDR2 from the germline V gene are SGHDN and FVKESK.

This clone turned up a few times. This chain uses TRBV6-5 with TRBJ1-3, with a tentative D call TRBD1 (6 bases). The CDR3 is 14 amino acids. V shed 6 bases and J shed 8 bases, with 17 bases lying between them. The germline CDR1 and CDR2 sequences are MNHEY and SVGAGI. This CDR3 is CASSRTVAYDTIYF. CDR3 DNA sequence: TGTGCCAGCAGCCGGACAGTCGCGTACGACACCATATATTTT.

This sequence joins TRBV2 and TRBJ2-6; D unresolved. This CDR3 contains 16 residues. Germline CDR1 reads SNHLY; CDR2 reads FYNNEI. Trimming shortened V by 6 bases and J by 0 bases, and 12 bases separated the two germline ends. The CDR3 reads CASRAFVNSGANVLTF. The CDR3 DNA reads TGTGCCAGCAGGGCCTTTGTGAACTCTGGGGCCAACGTCCTGACTTTC.

Here the CDR3 reads CASSFRDRGTGELFF. The DNA for the CDR3 is TGTGCCAGCAGTTTCCGGGACAGGGGCACCGGGGAGCTGTTTTTT. The V gene is TRBV2, the J gene TRBJ2-2, with 10 positions matching TRBD1. Germline V gene lookup returns CDR1 SNHLY and CDR2 FYNNEI. Trimming removed 5 bases from V and 4 bases from J; junction bases left unmatched: 4. This CDR3 comprises 15 residues.

The rearrangement links TRBV10-1 to TRBJ1-2; D gene unclear. V was shortened by 5 bases and J by 2 bases, with 12 bases between the two germline ends. There are 14 residues in the CDR3. Germline CDR1 reads WNHNN; CDR2 reads SYGVQD (reference sequence). The CDR3 DNA reads as TGCGCCAGCAGTCAAAGACGGGGAAACTATGGCTACACCTTC. Protein product: CASSQRRGNYGYTF.

The chain is built from TRBV19 and TRBJ2-7; D gene ambiguous. With 3 bases removed from V and 5 bases from J, the gap between germline ends came to 11 bases. This CDR3 has 13 residues. The germline V gene encodes CDR1 LNHDA and CDR2 SQIVND (reference sequence). The CDR3 sequence: CASSMSTLNEQYF. DNA for the CDR3: TGTGCCAGTAGTATGTCGACTCTAAACGAGCAGTACTTC. Full variable domain (missing parts from reference TRBV19 and TRBJ2-7): DGGITQSPKYLFRKEGQNVTLSCEQNLNHDAMYWYRQDPGQGLRLIYYSQIVNDFQKGDIAEGYSVSREKKESFPLTVTSAQKNPTAFYLCASSMSTLNEQYFGPGTRLTVT.

J is TRBJ1-1 and V is TRBV14, with D possibly TRBD1 on 6 matching bases. Trimming pared 3 bases from V and 1 base from J, leaving 9 bases between. Per the germline V gene, CDR1 is SGHDN and CDR2 is FVKESK. The CDR3 totals 14 residues. CDR3 loop: CASSHQGPNTEAFF. As DNA, the CDR3 is TGTGCCAGCAGCCACCAGGGGCCGAACACTGAAGCTTTCTTT.

The chain's CDR3 is CASRPALAAETQYF. The CDR3 DNA reads TGTGCCAGCAGGCCTGCCCTTGCGGCAGAGACCCAGTACTTC. The chain has TRBV7-7 and TRBJ2-5; D unclear. The V and J ends lost 6 bases and 4 bases respectively, with 15 bases between them. The CDR3 loop spans 14 amino acids. The germline gives CDR1 SSHAT, CDR2 FNYEAQ (reference sequence).

The rearrangement links TRBV15 to TRBJ1-2; D is unresolved. V was clipped by 4 bases and J by 4 bases, with 10 bases between them. Germline CDR1 is LNHNV and CDR2 is YYDKDF (reference sequence). This CDR3 contains 13 residues. The DNA for the CDR3 is TGTGCCACCAGCATCCTACGGTTCTATGGCTACACCTTC. It specifies CATSILRFYGYTF.

Only one count was recorded for this clone. The V gene is TRBV5-6, the J gene TRBJ2-5, with D tentatively TRBD1 (6 bases). CDR1 and CDR2 from the germline V gene are SGHDT and YYEEEE. The V end lost 4 bases, the J end lost 11 bases, and 15 bases lay between the germline ends. The CDR3 length is 12 residues. CDR3 sequence (DNA): TGTGCCAGCAGCAGGGACACCACAGAGCAGTACTTC. Translating gives CASSRDTTEQYF.

The chain uses TRBV6-4 and TRBJ1-5, with D perhaps TRBD1 (6 bases). The CDR3 runs 15 residues. The V and J ends lost 6 bases and 3 bases respectively, with 15 bases between them. Germline CDR1 and CDR2: MRHNA and SNTAGT. The CDR3 reads CASSEWGGLNQPQHF. CDR3 bases: TGTGCCAGCAGCGAGTGGGGGGGGCTCAATCAGCCCCAGCATTTT.

The rearrangement joins TRBV4-3 to TRBJ1-2; D uncertain. V was trimmed by 1 base and J by 0 bases, leaving 6 bases between them. The CDR3 extends over 14 amino acids. Germline V lookup: CDR1 LGHNA, CDR2 YSLEER. DNA of the CDR3: TGCGCCAGCAGCCAAGCCTCAGCTAACTATGGCTACACCTTC. This encodes CASSQASANYGYTF.

The chain is built from TRBV6-4 and TRBJ2-1; a possible D gene is TRBD2 (5 bases). The length of the CDR3 is 15 residues. The germline gives CDR1 MRHNA, CDR2 SNTAGT. V was trimmed by 2 bases and J by 4 bases, leaving 12 bases between them. The CDR3, as DNA: TGTGCCAGCAGTGACGAGGTAGCGCCTTACAATGAGCAGTTCTTC. It is translated as CASSDEVAPYNEQFF.

This chain connects TRBV7-6 to TRBJ1-3, with unresolved D. V lost 6 bases, J lost 4 bases, and 25 bases lay in between. The CDR3 is 18 residues long. CDR1 and CDR2 (germline): SGHVS, FNYEAQ. CDR3 region: CASSLRRLPAMMGNTIYF. The CDR3 DNA reads TGTGCCAGCAGTCTACGGCGGTTGCCCGCAATGATGGGAAACACCATATATTTT. Full variable domain (rest looked up from reference TRBV7-6 and TRBJ1-3): GAGVSQSPRYKVTKRGQDVALRCDPISGHVSLYWYRQALGQGPEFLTYFNYEAQQDKSGLPNDRFSAERPEGSISTLTIQRTEQRDSAMYRCASSLRRLPAMMGNTIYFGEGSWLTVV.

This clone has only one observation. The gene calls are TRBV7-3 and TRBJ1-1; the D is unclear. The germline gives CDR1 SGHTA, CDR2 FQGTGA. The V end lost 5 bases, the J end lost 10 bases, and 20 bases lay between the germline ends. CDR3 length: 14 amino acids. The CDR3 is CASSPLGGFLGAFF. For the CDR3, the DNA is TGTGCCAGCAGCCCACTCGGCGGGTTCCTGGGAGCTTTCTTT.

The chain links TRBV7-8 to TRBJ2-5, with unresolved D. The V gene lost 5 bases and the J gene lost 4 bases, with 5 bases spanning the gap. The V gene's germline CDR1 is SGHVS and CDR2 FQNEAQ. This CDR3 contains 11 residues. For the CDR3, the DNA is TGTGCCAGCAGCCCTACAGAGACCCAGTACTTC. Its protein is CASSPTETQYF.

This sequence joins TRBV7-7 and TRBJ1-3; D remains ambiguous. CDR1 SSHAT and CDR2 FNYEAQ come from the germline V gene (reference sequence). This CDR3 has 14 residues. V lost 1 base to trimming and J lost 4 bases, with 8 bases between them. The CDR3 nucleotides read TGTGCCAGCAGCTTAGGGGGAGAGGGAAACACCATATATTTT. It codes for CASSLGGEGNTIYF.

This clone was detected once. This chain uses TRBV5-1 with TRBJ2-3; TRBD2 agrees at 11 bases. The CDR3 length is 17 residues. The V gene's germline CDR1 is SGHRS and CDR2 YFSETQ. After removal of 4 bases from V and 4 bases from J, the junction contained 11 bases not matched to a gene. CDR3 amino acids: CASSLLKPGLAADTQYF. CDR3 sequence (DNA): TGCGCCAGCAGCCTGCTGAAACCGGGACTAGCGGCAGATACGCAGTATTTT.

By share, this clone ranks as medium-sized. V gene TRBV6-1 combines with J gene TRBJ1-2, with a tentative D call TRBD1 (6 bases). This CDR3 comprises 14 residues. Germline CDR1 MNHNS, CDR2 SASEGT. V was shortened by 3 bases and J by 13 bases, with 21 bases between the two germline ends. CDR3 loop: CASSDTGQGGRCTF. The DNA for the CDR3 is TGTGCCAGCAGTGATACGGGACAAGGGGGTCGGTGCACCTTC.